Listed below are T cell receptor beta chains from one sample, sequenced in a study of cytomegalovirus exposure and HLA in healthy donors. The data were produced by immunoSEQ multiplex PCR, yet TCRdb's version contains in-frame clones alone and is incomplete. The sample records about 110,000 clones, 15% being singletons. Sequences were obtained from PBMCs. The receptor set was obtained from a woman aged 18-35 years in good health and CMV-seronegative. The CDR3 runs from the conserved cysteine through the conserved F or W.

j_call: TRBJ2-2
v_call: TRBV7-3
cdr3_length: 16
cdr3_aa: CASSHGQGVNTGELFF

j_call: TRBJ2-7
v_call: TRBV7-9
cdr3_length: 16
cdr3_aa: CASSFVAGGPSYEQYF

j_call: TRBJ2-1
v_call: TRBV2
cdr3_length: 11
cdr3_aa: CASINYNEQFF

j_call: TRBJ2-7
v_call: TRBV28
cdr3_length: 15
cdr3_aa: CASSLLGGAPYEQYF

j_call: TRBJ2-7
v_call: TRBV28
cdr3_length: 17
cdr3_aa: CASSLRSLGPRSYEQYF

j_call: TRBJ2-5
v_call: TRBV19
cdr3_length: 16
cdr3_aa: CASSIATSGVQETQYF

j_call: TRBJ1-5
v_call: TRBV6-6
cdr3_length: 15
cdr3_aa: CASSSGFSGNQPQHF

j_call: TRBJ1-1
v_call: TRBV10-2
cdr3_length: 15
cdr3_aa: CASSGDREANTEAFF

j_call: TRBJ1-1
v_call: TRBV11-2
cdr3_length: 15
cdr3_aa: CASSTRTGGMGEAFF

j_call: TRBJ2-7
v_call: TRBV7-2
cdr3_length: 14
cdr3_aa: CASSLAGGLYEQYF

j_call: TRBJ2-1
v_call: TRBV27
cdr3_length: 16
cdr3_aa: CASSPPEGILYNEQFF

j_call: TRBJ2-2
v_call: TRBV27
cdr3_length: 13
cdr3_aa: CASGTGNTGELFF

j_call: TRBJ1-2
v_call: TRBV28
cdr3_length: 15
cdr3_aa: CAGGDRGHNDYGYTF

j_call: TRBJ2-3
v_call: TRBV5-6
cdr3_length: 15
cdr3_aa: CASSFWTRVADTQYF

j_call: TRBJ1-1
v_call: TRBV19
cdr3_length: 14
cdr3_aa: CASRRTGGDTEAFF

j_call: TRBJ1-2
v_call: TRBV28
cdr3_length: 11
cdr3_aa: CASSQGWGYTF

j_call: TRBJ1-3
v_call: TRBV7-9
cdr3_length: 13
cdr3_aa: CASRSGMANTIYF

j_call: TRBJ1-6
v_call: TRBV10-3
cdr3_length: 14
cdr3_aa: CAINAGVDNSPLHF

j_call: TRBJ2-5
v_call: TRBV20-1
cdr3_length: 11
cdr3_aa: CSAAGQETQYF

j_call: TRBJ1-1
v_call: TRBV27
cdr3_length: 14
cdr3_aa: CASSLGQMNTEAFF

j_call: TRBJ1-3
v_call: TRBV30
cdr3_length: 15
cdr3_aa: CAWSGTGFSGNTIYF

j_call: TRBJ1-6
v_call: TRBV2
cdr3_length: 14
cdr3_aa: CASSGLRDNSPLHF

j_call: TRBJ2-5
v_call: TRBV5-1
cdr3_length: 14
cdr3_aa: CASSLLRGEETQYF

j_call: TRBJ1-1
v_call: TRBV6-6
cdr3_length: 14
cdr3_aa: CASYLTGLNTEAFF